This T cell receptor beta chain came from a study of PD-1 blockade in classical Hodgkin lymphoma (dated by TCRdb to the early 2020s). General notes on the study: Nivolumab dosing was 3 mg/kg intravenously every 2 weeks, continuing until either disease progression or unacceptable toxicity. The study used TCR beta sequencing and CyTOF to define a peripheral blood immune signature of response to PD-1 blockade in classical Hodgkin lymphoma.

To note about this clone: What this receptor recognizes is not known. No much larger clone exists at a distance of one base, and base qualities are not known.

The paper as a whole reports these results and caveats: Baseline TCR diversity was reported as lower in newly diagnosed patients than in healthy donors, and lower still in relapsed/refractory patients. The study was restricted to a single clinical trial cohort, and the causes of repertoire differences, possibly disease activity or prior therapy, were left undefined. Trial patients achieving complete response had baseline diversity similar to newly diagnosed patients, whereas partial responders and progressors had significantly lower diversity. Patients starting nivolumab less than 1 year after ASCT had lower diversity and were excluded from later analyses to avoid confounding by immune reconstitution. CD4+ but not CD8+ TCR diversity rose significantly by C4D1 (p=0.0027 vs p=0.16), most apparent in complete responders (p=0.02).

Trimmed from V: 8 bases; trimmed from J: 6 bases; junction bases lacking a gene match: 14. According to the germline V gene, CDR1 reads SGHTA and CDR2 reads FQGNSA. The CDR3 measures 15 amino acids from cysteine to phenylalanine. Kept here is only the CDR3 DNA, which spans 45 bases and is read in frame from base 1. Explained via the paper, the time point label denotes: cycle 1 day 1 (C1D1), immediately before nivolumab initiation. Every trial patient had relapsed following autologous stem cell transplantation, and prior brentuximab vedotin exposure was what differed among cohorts A, B and C. The trial cohort included 50 to 60 patients with relapsed/refractory classical Hodgkin lymphoma, and each patient had a best overall response of complete response, partial response or progressive disease. In the multi-cohort phase II CheckMate 205 trial, trial patients received single-agent nivolumab. An independent review committee assessed best overall response by applying the 2007 International Working Group response criteria. Trial PBMCs were obtained immediately prior to nivolumab initiation (C1D1) and on therapy at cycle 2 day 1 and cycle 4 day 1. After peripheral blood was drawn into 8 mL Vacutainer Cell Preparation Tubes, PBMCs were isolated by centrifugation and then cryopreserved.

Genomic DNA was isolated using the Qiagen DNeasy kit from unsorted PBMCs as well as from negatively selected CD4+ and CD8+ fractions. TCR beta CDR3 regions were amplified by immunoSEQ multiplex PCR using primers annealing to V and J segments. Amplification bias was minimized using a synthetic immune receptor repertoire, and residual bias was removed computationally after sequencing. As for the original processing: Repertoire diversity was quantified as the Shannon entropy index using custom Python scripts. Unsorted, CD4+ and CD8+ repertoires were examined separately, except in combined analyses, for which CD4+ and CD8+ sequences were merged in silico. Clonal expansion was defined as a frequency increase of at least 2-fold after treatment compared with C1D1, and clones undetected at baseline were assigned a pseudocount of 0.5. Singleton clones were defined as clones with 0 or 1 copy at C1D1, and non-singleton clones were defined as clones with 2 or more copies. Clones expanded in unsorted samples were annotated as CD4+, CD8+ or unknown by matching protein sequences in sorted samples from the same patient. Diversity changes from C1D1 to C4D1 were tested in paired samples using Wilcoxon tests. The table was pulled from immuneACCESS by TCRdb, which kept in-frame rearrangements only. Such tables lose some clones; where checked, under half of the loss comes from unresolved V genes, and the rest has no known cause. The V and J calls and clone size were taken over from that table, and D and trimming were inferred from the DNA. The sample data list under 7,000 clones, and 60% to 85% of these were observed just once. 35% to 40% of the sample belongs to the ten largest clones.

Material: peripheral blood mononuclear cells (PBMCs), obtained at baseline. Rearrangement joined TRBV7-2 to TRBJ1-2, with 8 bases matching TRBD1. This clonotype was obtained from a human donor with classical Hodgkin lymphoma. The CDR3: CASPIGQGLRNGYTF. The DNA reads as follows: TGTGCCAGCCCTATCGGACAGGGATTAAGGAATGGCTACACCTTC.